One T cell receptor (beta chain) is described in this entry. What it binds is not known. The source of the sample is a study of blood T cells in healthy people across ages. Primed by a sample-barcoded 5' primer and a J-beta primer mix, a second PCR proceeded for about 7 to 11 cycles. Per sample, CDR3-containing paired-end reads numbered at least 2.5 million. TCRdb re-called the 5' RACE reads through MiXCR, storing one row per CDR3 protein. Counted here are about 1,800,000 distinct CDR3 sequences, over 25% occurring once; the ten biggest clones make up about 8%. Germline V lookup: CDR1 SGHTA, CDR2 FQGNSA. V lost 8 bases to trimming and J lost 4 bases, with 19 bases between them. The CDR3 covers 15 residues. Points from the study as a whole: Per million T cells, TCR beta diversity dropped roughly linearly as age increased.

This chain joins TRBV7-2 and TRBJ2-3, with D maybe TRBD2 (6 bases). This sequence originates from a woman in her thirties in good health. Material: blood. For the CDR3, the DNA is TGTGCCAGCGGCAAAGCGGAGGGGCCTTCAGATACGCAGTATTTT. Its protein is CASGKAEGPSDTQYF.